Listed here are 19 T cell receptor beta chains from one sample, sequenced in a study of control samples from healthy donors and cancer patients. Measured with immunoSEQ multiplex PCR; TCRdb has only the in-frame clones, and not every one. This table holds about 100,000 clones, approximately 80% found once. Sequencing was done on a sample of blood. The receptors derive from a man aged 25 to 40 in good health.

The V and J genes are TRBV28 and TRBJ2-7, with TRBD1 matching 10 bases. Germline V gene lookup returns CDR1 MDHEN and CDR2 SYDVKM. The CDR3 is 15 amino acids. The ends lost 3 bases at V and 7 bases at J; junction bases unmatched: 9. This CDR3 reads CASSFSGQGVGEQYF. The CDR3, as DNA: TGTGCCAGCAGTTTTTCCGGACAGGGGGTGGGGGAGCAGTACTTC.

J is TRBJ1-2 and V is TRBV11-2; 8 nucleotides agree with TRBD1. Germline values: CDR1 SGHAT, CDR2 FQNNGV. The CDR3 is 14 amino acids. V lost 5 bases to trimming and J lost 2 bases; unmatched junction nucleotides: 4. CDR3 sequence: CASSPNRGNYGYTF. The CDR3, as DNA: TGTGCCAGCAGCCCCAACAGGGGGAACTATGGCTACACCTTC.

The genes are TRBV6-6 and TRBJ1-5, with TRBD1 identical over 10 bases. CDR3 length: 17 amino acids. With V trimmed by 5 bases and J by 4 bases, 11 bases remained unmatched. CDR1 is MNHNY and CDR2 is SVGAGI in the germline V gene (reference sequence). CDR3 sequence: CASSRNRDRGLNQPQHF. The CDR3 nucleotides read TGTGCCAGCAGTCGCAACCGGGACAGGGGACTTAATCAGCCCCAGCATTTT.

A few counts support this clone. CDR3 sequence (DNA): TGTGCCTGGAGTGTATCCAGGGACTTAAATAGCAATCAGCCCCAGCATTTT. Translation gives CAWSVSRDLNSNQPQHF. The chain carries TRBV30 and TRBJ1-5, with a tentative D call TRBD1 (5 bases). The CDR3 runs to 17 residues. The ends were cut back, 0 bases at V and 0 bases at J, with 15 bases in the middle. CDR1 GTSNPN and CDR2 SVGIG come from the germline V gene (reference sequence).

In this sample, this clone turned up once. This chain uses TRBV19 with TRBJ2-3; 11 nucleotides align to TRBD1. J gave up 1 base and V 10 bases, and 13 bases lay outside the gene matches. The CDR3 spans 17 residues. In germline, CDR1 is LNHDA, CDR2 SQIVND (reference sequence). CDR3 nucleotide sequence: TGTGCCACCCGCCCGGGACAGGGGGTAGATGGCACAGATACGCAGTATTTT. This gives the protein CATRPGQGVDGTDTQYF. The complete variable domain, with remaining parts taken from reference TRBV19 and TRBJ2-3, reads DGGITQSPKYLFRKEGQNVTLSCEQNLNHDAMYWYRQDPGQGLRLIYYSQIVNDFQKGDIAEGYSVSREKKESFPLTVTSAQKNPTAFYLCATRPGQGVDGTDTQYFGPGTRLTVL.

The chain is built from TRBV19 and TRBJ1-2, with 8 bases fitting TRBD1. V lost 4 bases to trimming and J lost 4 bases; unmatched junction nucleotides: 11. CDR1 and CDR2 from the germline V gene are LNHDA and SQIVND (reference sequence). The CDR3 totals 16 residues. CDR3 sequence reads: CASSTRPGQGVYGYTF. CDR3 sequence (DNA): TGTGCCAGTAGTACCCGACCTGGACAGGGAGTCTATGGCTACACCTTC.

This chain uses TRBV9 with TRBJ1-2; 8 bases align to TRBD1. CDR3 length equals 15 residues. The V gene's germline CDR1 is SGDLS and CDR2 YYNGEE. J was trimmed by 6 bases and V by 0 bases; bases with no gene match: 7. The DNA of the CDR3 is TGTGCCAGCAGCGTAGGCCCACAGGGGGGAGATGGCTACACCTTC. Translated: CASSVGPQGGDGYTF.

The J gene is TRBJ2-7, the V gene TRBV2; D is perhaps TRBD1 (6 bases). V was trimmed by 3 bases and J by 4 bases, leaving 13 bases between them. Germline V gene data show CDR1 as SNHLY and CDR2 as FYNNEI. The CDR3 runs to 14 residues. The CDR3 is CASSEGQGKYEQYF. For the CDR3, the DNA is TGTGCCAGCAGTGAGGGGCAGGGGAAGTACGAGCAGTACTTC.

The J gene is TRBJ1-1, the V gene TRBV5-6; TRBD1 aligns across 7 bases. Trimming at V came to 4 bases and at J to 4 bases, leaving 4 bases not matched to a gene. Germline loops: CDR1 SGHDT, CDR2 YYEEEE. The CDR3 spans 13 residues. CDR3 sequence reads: CASSPPGGTEAFF. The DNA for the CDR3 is TGTGCCAGCAGCCCACCAGGGGGCACTGAAGCTTTCTTT.

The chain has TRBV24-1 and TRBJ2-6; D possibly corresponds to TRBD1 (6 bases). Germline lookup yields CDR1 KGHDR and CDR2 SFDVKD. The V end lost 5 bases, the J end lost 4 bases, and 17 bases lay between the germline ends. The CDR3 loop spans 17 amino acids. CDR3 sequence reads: CATSAPRGLGGANVLTF. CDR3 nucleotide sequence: TGTGCCACCAGTGCCCCCAGGGGCCTGGGCGGGGCCAACGTCCTGACTTTC.

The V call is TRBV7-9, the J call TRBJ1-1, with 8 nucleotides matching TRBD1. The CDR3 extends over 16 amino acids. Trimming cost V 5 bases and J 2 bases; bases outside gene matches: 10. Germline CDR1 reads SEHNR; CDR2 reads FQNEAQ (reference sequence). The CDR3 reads CASSNSQGAGNTEAFF. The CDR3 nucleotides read TGTGCCAGCAGCAATTCTCAGGGGGCCGGAAACACTGAAGCTTTCTTT. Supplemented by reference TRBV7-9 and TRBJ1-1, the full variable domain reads DTGVSQNPRHKITKRGQNVTFRCDPISEHNRLYWYRQTLGQGPEFLTYFQNEAQLEKSRLLSDRFSAERPKGSFSTLEIQRTEQGDSAMYLCASSNSQGAGNTEAFFGQGTRLTVV.

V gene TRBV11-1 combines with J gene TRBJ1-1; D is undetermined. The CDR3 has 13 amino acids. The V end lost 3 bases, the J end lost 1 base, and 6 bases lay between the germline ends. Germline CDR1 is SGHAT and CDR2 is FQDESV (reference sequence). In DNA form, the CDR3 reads TGTGCCAGCAGCTTCGGAGGGAACACTGAAGCTTTCTTT. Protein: CASSFGGNTEAFF.

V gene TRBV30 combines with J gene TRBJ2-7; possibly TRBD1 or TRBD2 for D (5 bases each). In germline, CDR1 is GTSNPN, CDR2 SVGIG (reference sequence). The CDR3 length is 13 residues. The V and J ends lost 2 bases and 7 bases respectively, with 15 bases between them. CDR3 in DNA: TGTGCCTGGAGTCCCGGGGCTAACGGGGAGCAGTACTTC. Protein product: CAWSPGANGEQYF.

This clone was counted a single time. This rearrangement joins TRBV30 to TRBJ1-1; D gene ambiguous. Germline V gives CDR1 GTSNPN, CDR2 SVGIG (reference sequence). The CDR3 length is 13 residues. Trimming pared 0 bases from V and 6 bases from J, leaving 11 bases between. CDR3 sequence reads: CAWSVQRGPEAFF. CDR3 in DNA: TGTGCCTGGAGTGTACAGCGGGGTCCTGAAGCTTTCTTT.

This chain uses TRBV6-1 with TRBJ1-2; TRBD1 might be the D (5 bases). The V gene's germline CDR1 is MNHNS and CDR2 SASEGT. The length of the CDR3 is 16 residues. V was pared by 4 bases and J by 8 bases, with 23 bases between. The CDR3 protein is CASSGDTGRISRGYTF. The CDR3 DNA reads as TGTGCCAGCAGTGGAGATACGGGACGGATCTCTCGGGGCTACACCTTC.

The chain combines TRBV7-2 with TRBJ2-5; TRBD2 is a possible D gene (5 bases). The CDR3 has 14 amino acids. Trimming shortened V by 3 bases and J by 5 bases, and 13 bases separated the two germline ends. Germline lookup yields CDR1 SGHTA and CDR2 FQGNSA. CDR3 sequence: CASSFTRSMETQYF. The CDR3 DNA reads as TGTGCCAGCAGCTTCACTAGGTCGATGGAGACCCAGTACTTC.

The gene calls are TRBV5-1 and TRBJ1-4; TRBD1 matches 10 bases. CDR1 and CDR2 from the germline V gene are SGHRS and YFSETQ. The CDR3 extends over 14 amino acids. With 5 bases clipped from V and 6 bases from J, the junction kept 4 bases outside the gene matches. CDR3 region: CASRTGTGDEKLFF. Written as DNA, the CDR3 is TGCGCCAGCAGAACCGGGACAGGGGATGAAAAACTGTTTTTT.

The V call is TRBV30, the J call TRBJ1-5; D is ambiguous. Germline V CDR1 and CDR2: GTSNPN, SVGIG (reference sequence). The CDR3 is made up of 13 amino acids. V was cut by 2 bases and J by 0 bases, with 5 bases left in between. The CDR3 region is CAWSQYSNQPQHF. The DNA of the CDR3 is TGTGCCTGGAGTCAATATAGCAATCAGCCCCAGCATTTT.

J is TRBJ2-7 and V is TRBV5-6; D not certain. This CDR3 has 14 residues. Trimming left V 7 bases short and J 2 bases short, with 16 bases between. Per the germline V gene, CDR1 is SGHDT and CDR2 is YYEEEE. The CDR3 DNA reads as TGTGCCAGCGGACCGAACACGCATCCCTACGAGCAGTACTTC. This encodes CASGPNTHPYEQYF.